One and the same sample provided the 30 T cell receptor beta chains below, sequenced in a study of T cell repertoires in cytomegalovirus infection. The antigens these receptors bind are not known. TCRdb reanalysed the reads using MiXCR and keeps one entry per CDR3 protein. The repertoire holds some 500,000 distinct CDR3 sequences, around 40% seen once, with about 46% in the top ten. The sequences come from cultured PBMCs, collected from culture after CMV antigen stimulation. The receptors were gathered from a human donor in good health (CMV status not recorded). Some clones in this sample may be carry-over from other donors' samples.

V usage is TRBV4-3 and J usage is TRBJ1-1, with D possibly TRBD1 on 6 matching bases. Germline V CDR1 and CDR2: LGHNA, YSLEER. Between the trimmed V and J ends, which lost 0 bases and 5 bases, there was a span of 13 bases. The CDR3 length is 15 residues. The CDR3 region is CASSQERGRWTEAFF. In DNA form, the CDR3 reads TGCGCCAGCAGCCAAGAGCGGGGGCGCTGGACTGAAGCTTTCTTT.

This clonotype has at least ten counts. The CDR3 DNA reads TGTGCCAGCAGCTTTTTAGCGGGGGGATCACCCCTCCACTTT. Translating gives CASSFLAGGSPLHF. The chain couples TRBV7-2 to TRBJ1-6, with D tentatively TRBD1 (5 bases). Trimming shortened V by 3 bases and J by 10 bases, and 13 bases separated the two germline ends. The germline gives CDR1 SGHTA, CDR2 FQGNSA. This CDR3 contains 14 residues.

The chain employs TRBV19 and TRBJ2-2; the D gene is possibly TRBD1 (6 bases). Germline V gives CDR1 LNHDA, CDR2 SQIVND (reference sequence). V dropped 3 bases and J dropped 4 bases, with 9 bases sitting between them. The CDR3 loop spans 14 amino acids. The CDR3 region is CASSIGQITGELFF. The CDR3 bases are TGTGCCAGTAGTATCGGACAGATCACCGGGGAGCTGTTTTTT.

This clonotype has a handful of counts. The genes are TRBV7-2 and TRBJ1-6, with 7 nucleotides matching TRBD1. CDR1 and CDR2 from the germline V gene are SGHTA and FQGNSA. V gave up 4 bases and J gave up 8 bases; unmatched junction bases: 11. CDR3 length: 16 residues. The CDR3 DNA is TGTGCCAGCAGCTCCCGCGCGGACAGGCGTTATTCACCCCTCCACTTT. Translation: CASSSRADRRYSPLHF.

In its sample, this clonotype was seen many times. V and J are TRBV7-2 and TRBJ1-2; 11 bases match TRBD1. Germline V CDR1 and CDR2: SGHTA, FQGNSA. V gave up 4 bases and J gave up 5 bases; unmatched junction bases: 3. The CDR3 contains 14 residues. CDR3: CASSSGQGVYGYTF. In DNA, the CDR3 is TGTGCCAGCAGCTCGGGACAGGGGGTTTATGGCTACACCTTC.

This clonotype was seen a handful of times. The CDR3 loop is CASRISGQATYEQYF. The CDR3 DNA follows: TGTGCCAGCAGGATATCCGGACAGGCGACCTACGAGCAGTACTTC. V gene TRBV12-3 or TRBV12-4 combines with J gene TRBJ2-7; 7 bases are a match to TRBD1. V lost 6 bases to trimming and J lost 2 bases; unmatched junction nucleotides: 10. This CDR3 has 15 residues.

V usage is TRBV4-1 and J usage is TRBJ2-1; TRBD2 agrees at 13 bases. With 1 base clipped from V and 8 bases from J, the junction kept 2 bases outside the gene matches. CDR3 length equals 15 residues. Germline V gene sequence: CDR1 MGHRA, CDR2 YSYEKL. The CDR3 protein is CASSQVTSGGHEQFF. CDR3 nucleotides: TGCGCCAGCAGCCAAGTGACTAGCGGGGGGCATGAGCAGTTCTTC.

The genes are TRBV12-3 or TRBV12-4 and TRBJ1-5; tentative D call: TRBD1 (5 bases). Trimming took off 9 bases at V and 3 bases at J, with 9 bases between the two ends. The CDR3 is 12 amino acids. The chain's CDR3 is CASCRVNQPQHF. The CDR3 DNA reads TGTGCCAGTTGCAGGGTCAATCAGCCCCAGCATTTT.

The chain carries TRBV20-1 and TRBJ1-2; D uncertain. Germline values: CDR1 DFQATT, CDR2 SNEGSKA (reference sequence). Trimming took 3 bases from V and 9 from J, leaving 5 bases between them. This CDR3 contains 9 residues. The CDR3 bases are TGCAGTGCTAGCCGTAGCTACACCTTC. It translates to CSASRSYTF.

The chain has TRBV7-2 and TRBJ1-6; D is ambiguous. V gave up 10 bases and J gave up 0 bases, with 10 bases separating them. The CDR3 has 14 amino acids. CDR1 SGHTA and CDR2 FQGNSA come from the germline V gene. CDR3 nucleotide sequence: TGTGCCACCGGGATCAGCTCCTATAATTCACCCCTCCACTTT. Protein: CATGISSYNSPLHF.

This chain connects TRBV7-2 to TRBJ1-1, with D tentatively TRBD1 (6 bases). This CDR3 region has 16 residues. Per germline, CDR1 SGHTA and CDR2 FQGNSA. V dropped 6 bases and J dropped 1 base, with 18 bases sitting between them. The CDR3 DNA sequence: TGTGCCAGCAGACTGTCCGGGGGCAGGGGGAACACTGAAGCTTTCTTT. Translating it yields CASRLSGGRGNTEAFF.

This clonotype was detected only a few times. The chain joins TRBV18 to TRBJ1-1; perhaps TRBD1 as D (5 bases). V lost 1 base to trimming and J lost 0 bases, with 12 bases between them. Germline loops: CDR1 KGHSH, CDR2 LQKENI. The CDR3 runs to 16 residues. DNA for the CDR3: TGTGCCAGCTCACCACGGACCGGGACGGTGAACACTGAAGCTTTCTTT. This translates into CASSPRTGTVNTEAFF.

The rearrangement uses TRBV6-1 and TRBJ1-2, with TRBD1 as a possible D gene (6 bases). Deletions cut 5 bases from V and 4 bases from J, with 20 bases between. CDR1 and CDR2 (germline): MNHNS, SASEGT. The CDR3 runs to 16 residues. Here the CDR3 reads CASSTSPGVSSYGYTF. CDR3 DNA sequence: TGTGCCAGCAGTACATCACCAGGGGTTTCTAGCTATGGCTACACCTTC.

The rearrangement joins TRBV7-8 to TRBJ1-5, with D unclear. The V and J ends lost 1 base and 8 bases respectively, with 12 bases between them. Germline V gene lookup returns CDR1 SGHVS and CDR2 FQNEAQ. The CDR3 length is 14 residues. The chain's CDR3 is CASSLGTAREPQHF. The DNA of the CDR3 is TGTGCCAGCAGCTTAGGGACGGCGCGGGAGCCCCAGCATTTT.

The V gene is TRBV7-9, the J gene TRBJ1-2; D is possibly TRBD1 (5 bases). The V and J ends lost 3 bases and 3 bases respectively, with 14 bases between them. The CDR3 totals 15 residues. The germline CDR1 and CDR2 sequences are SEHNR and FQNEAQ (reference sequence). This CDR3 reads CASSLGDSYHYGYTF. In DNA form, the CDR3 reads TGTGCCAGCAGCTTGGGCGACAGTTACCACTATGGCTACACCTTC. Looking up the rest from reference TRBV7-9 and TRBJ1-2 gives the full variable domain: DTGVSQNPRHKITKRGQNVTFRCDPISEHNRLYWYRQTLGQGPEFLTYFQNEAQLEKSRLLSDRFSAERPKGSFSTLEIQRTEQGDSAMYLCASSLGDSYHYGYTFGSGTRLTVV.

The rearrangement uses TRBV10-3 and TRBJ2-5; 9 nucleotides agree with TRBD2. CDR3 length: 16 amino acids. J gave up 0 bases and V 6 bases, and 8 bases lay outside the gene matches. CDR1 and CDR2 (germline): ENHRY, SYGVKD. The chain's CDR3 is CAISSERGANQETQYF. The CDR3 coding sequence is TGTGCCATCAGCTCAGAGCGGGGGGCCAACCAAGAGACCCAGTACTTC.

This clonotype was counted a few times. The gene calls are TRBV20-1 and TRBJ1-1; D may be TRBD1 (6 bases). Looked up from germline, CDR1 is DFQATT and CDR2 is SNEGSKA (reference sequence). The CDR3 runs 13 residues. Trimming took 5 bases from V and 0 from J, leaving 10 bases between them. The DNA for the CDR3 is TGCAGTGCTCTACAGGGACTGAACACTGAAGCTTTCTTT. This gives the protein CSALQGLNTEAFF.

The J gene is TRBJ2-1, the V gene TRBV11-2, with D tentatively TRBD2 (6 bases). CDR1 is SGHAT and CDR2 is FQNNGV in the germline V gene. This CDR3 is built from 15 residues. V lost 5 bases and J lost 10, with 21 bases in between. This chain's CDR3 is CASSLRLTSRAEQFF. The CDR3 coding sequence is TGTGCCAGCAGCCTTCGCCTCACTAGCCGCGCGGAGCAGTTCTTC.

The V and J genes are TRBV7-9 and TRBJ1-4; D might be TRBD1 (5 bases). Germline CDR1 SEHNR, CDR2 FQNEAQ (reference sequence). Between the trimmed V and J ends, which lost 3 bases and 1 base, there was a span of 12 bases. The CDR3 spans 16 residues. The chain's CDR3 is CASSLSGPGTNEKLFF. The CDR3 bases are TGTGCCAGCAGCTTGTCGGGGCCGGGAACTAATGAAAAACTGTTTTTT.

The CDR3 spells CASSEGNSNQPQHF. In DNA form, the CDR3 reads TGTGCCAGCAGCGAGGGAAATAGCAATCAGCCCCAGCATTTT. The chain recombines TRBV12-3 or TRBV12-4 with TRBJ1-5; D remains ambiguous. With 6 bases removed from V and 0 bases from J, the gap between germline ends came to 9 bases. This CDR3 contains 14 residues.

V and J are TRBV6-1 and TRBJ2-7; possibly TRBD1 for D (6 bases). The CDR3 consists of 13 residues. Germline CDR1 reads MNHNS; CDR2 reads SASEGT. V lost 4 bases to trimming and J lost 0 bases, with 7 bases between them. This CDR3 reads CASSVGGSYEQYF. CDR3 DNA: TGTGCCAGCAGTGTAGGGGGCTCCTACGAGCAGTACTTC.

V and J are TRBV28 and TRBJ2-7; D perhaps matches TRBD1 (6 bases). CDR3 length equals 14 residues. The germline V gene has CDR1 MDHEN and CDR2 SYDVKM. V shed 9 bases and J shed 0 bases, with 15 bases lying between them. The CDR3 sequence: CASVDYRDSYEQYF. CDR3 DNA: TGTGCCAGTGTCGACTACAGGGACTCCTACGAGCAGTACTTC.

The chain is built from TRBV13 and TRBJ2-1; 8 bases match TRBD2. The CDR3 covers 17 residues. CDR1 PRHDT and CDR2 FYEKMQ come from the germline V gene (reference sequence). The ends lost 4 bases at V and 6 bases at J; junction bases unmatched: 14. The CDR3 protein is CASSWPAFAGGANEQFF. The CDR3 coding sequence is TGTGCCAGCAGCTGGCCCGCTTTTGCGGGAGGAGCCAATGAGCAGTTCTTC.

CDR3 residues: CASSMLGSRVNNEQFF. CDR3 coding DNA: TGTGCCAGTAGTATGTTAGGATCGAGAGTTAACAATGAGCAGTTCTTC. The V gene is TRBV19, the J gene TRBJ2-1; D gene ambiguous. This CDR3 is built from 16 residues. Germline assignment: CDR1 LNHDA and CDR2 SQIVND (reference sequence). V was pared by 3 bases and J by 5 bases, with 17 bases between.

The chain employs TRBV28 and TRBJ1-4; a possible D gene is TRBD1 (5 bases). This CDR3 is built from 15 residues. The germline gives CDR1 MDHEN, CDR2 SYDVKM. The V and J ends lost 6 bases and 0 bases respectively, with 11 bases between them. CDR3 sequence reads: CASSRTPATNEKLFF. CDR3 nucleotide sequence: TGTGCCAGCAGCAGGACACCTGCAACTAATGAAAAACTGTTTTTT.

This chain connects TRBV2 to TRBJ2-3; D may be TRBD2 (6 bases). The germline V gene has CDR1 SNHLY and CDR2 FYNNEI. V was cut by 4 bases and J by 0 bases, with 32 bases left in between. CDR3 length: 22 residues. The DNA of the CDR3 is TGTGCCAGCAGTGTTCCCGGACGACCCCGCGGAGCGGGCGAAACTAGCACAGATACGCAGTATTTT. It yields the protein CASSVPGRPRGAGETSTDTQYF.

The chain employs TRBV27 and TRBJ2-5; D may correspond to TRBD1 or TRBD2 (5 bases each). CDR3 size: 14 residues. The germline gives CDR1 MNHEY, CDR2 SMNVEV (reference sequence). Trimming stripped 2 bases from V and 5 bases from J, with 12 bases between. The CDR3 bases are TGTGCCAGCAGTTTAGAAGGGACGTGGGAGACCCAGTACTTC. Protein product: CASSLEGTWETQYF.

This clonotype was seen more than once but under ten times. The J gene is TRBJ2-6, the V gene TRBV6-1; D remains unclear. V lost 4 bases, J lost 4 bases, and 8 bases lay in between. Germline V gene data show CDR1 as MNHNS and CDR2 as SASEGT. There are 14 residues in the CDR3. CDR3 DNA sequence: TGTGCCAGCAGTGGGCGTTCCGGGGCCAACGTCCTGACTTTC. The encoded protein is CASSGRSGANVLTF.

The rearrangement joins TRBV10-3 to TRBJ2-2; TRBD2 aligns across 8 bases. This CDR3 has 16 amino acids. Germline V gives CDR1 ENHRY, CDR2 SYGVKD. V trimming: 6 bases; J trimming: 1 base; junction bases outside the gene matches: 7. The CDR3 reads CAIRGTSGRNTGELFF. DNA of the CDR3: TGTGCCATCAGAGGTACAAGCGGGAGGAACACCGGGGAGCTGTTTTTT.

This clonotype has more than one count but fewer than ten. This chain uses TRBV7-6 with TRBJ2-7; 8 bases match TRBD1. The junction had 13 bases not matched to a gene; V was cut back by 5 bases and J by 7 bases. The CDR3 loop spans 15 amino acids. From germline, CDR1 is SGHVS and CDR2 FNYEAQ. The CDR3 nucleotides read TGTGCCAGCAGCAATCCCGGACAGGGTGCCTGGGAGCAGTACTTC. Amino acids: CASSNPGQGAWEQYF.